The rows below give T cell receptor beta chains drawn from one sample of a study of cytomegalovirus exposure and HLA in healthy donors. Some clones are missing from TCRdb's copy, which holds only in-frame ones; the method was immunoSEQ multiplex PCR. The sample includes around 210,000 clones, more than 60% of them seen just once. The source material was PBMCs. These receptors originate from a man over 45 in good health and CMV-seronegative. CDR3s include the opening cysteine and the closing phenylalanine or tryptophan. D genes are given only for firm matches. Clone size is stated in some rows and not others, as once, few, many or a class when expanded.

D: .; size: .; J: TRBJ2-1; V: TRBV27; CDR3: CASSLGPPRYNEQFF; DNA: TGTGCCAGCAGTTTAGGGCCCCCCCGTTACAATGAGCAGTTCTTC
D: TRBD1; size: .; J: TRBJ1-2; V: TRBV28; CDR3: CASSQTGPGGYTF; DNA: TGTGCCAGCAGCCAGACAGGGCCGGGGGGCTACACCTTC
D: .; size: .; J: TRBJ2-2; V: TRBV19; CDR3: CASSIVLGSGELFF; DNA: TGTGCCAGTAGTATAGTTCTAGGCTCCGGGGAGCTGTTTTTT
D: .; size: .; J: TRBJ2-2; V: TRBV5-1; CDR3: CASSLASVTGELFF; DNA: TGCGCCAGCAGCTTGGCTAGCGTGACCGGGGAGCTGTTTTTT
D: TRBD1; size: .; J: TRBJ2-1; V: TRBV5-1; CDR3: CASSNGQGVYNEQFF; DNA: TGCGCCAGCAGCAACGGACAGGGGGTCTACAATGAGCAGTTCTTC
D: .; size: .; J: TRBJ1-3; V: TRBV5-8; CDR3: CASSQVSGNTIYF; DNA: TGTGCCAGCAGCCAGGTATCTGGAAACACCATATATTTT
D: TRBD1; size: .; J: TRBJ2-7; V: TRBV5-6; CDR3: CASSLFYRGAYEQYF; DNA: TGTGCCAGCAGCTTGTTTTACAGGGGGGCGTACGAGCAGTACTTC
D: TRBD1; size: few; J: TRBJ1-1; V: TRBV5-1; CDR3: CASSPGTGVWTEAFF; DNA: TGCGCCAGCAGCCCCGGGACAGGGGTTTGGACTGAAGCTTTCTTT
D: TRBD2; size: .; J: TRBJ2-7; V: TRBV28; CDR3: CASSPTSVSYEQYF; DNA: TGTGCCAGCAGCCCGACTAGCGTATCCTACGAGCAGTACTTC
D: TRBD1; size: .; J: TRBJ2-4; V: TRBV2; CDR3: CASRERQGLPKNIQYF; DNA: TGTGCCAGCAGGGAGAGACAGGGGCTACCCAAAAACATTCAGTACTTC
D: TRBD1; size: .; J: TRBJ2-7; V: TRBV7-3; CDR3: CASSSLTGGEQYF; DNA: TGTGCCAGCAGCTCGCTAACAGGGGGGGAGCAGTACTTC
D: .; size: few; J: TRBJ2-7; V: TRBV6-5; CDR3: CASSYSGLQYF; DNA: TGTGCCAGCAGTTACTCGGGCTTACAGTACTTC
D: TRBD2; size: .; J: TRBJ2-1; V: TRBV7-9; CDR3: CASSLLTSGRHEQFF; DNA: TGTGCCAGCAGCCTCCTGACTAGCGGGAGACATGAGCAGTTCTTC
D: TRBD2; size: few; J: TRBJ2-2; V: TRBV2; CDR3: CASSEGGGGELFF; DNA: TGTGCCAGCAGTGAAGGGGGGGGCGGGGAGCTGTTTTTT
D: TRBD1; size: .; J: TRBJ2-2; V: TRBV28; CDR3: CASSSPGGNTGELFF; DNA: TGTGCCAGCAGTTCACCAGGGGGCAACACCGGGGAGCTGTTTTTT
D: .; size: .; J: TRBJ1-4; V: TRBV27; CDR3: CASSPTDSYNEKLFF; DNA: TGTGCCAGCAGTCCAACGGACAGCTATAATGAAAAACTGTTTTTT
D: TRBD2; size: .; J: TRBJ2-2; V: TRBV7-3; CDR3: CASSPSGSTGELFF; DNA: TGTGCCAGCAGCCCGAGCGGGAGCACCGGGGAGCTGTTTTTT
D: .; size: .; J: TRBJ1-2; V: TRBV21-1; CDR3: CASSSRSGNGYTF; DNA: TGTGCCAGCAGCTCGAGAAGCGGGAATGGCTACACCTTC
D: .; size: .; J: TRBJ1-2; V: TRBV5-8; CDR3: CASSLGIGRAEGYTF; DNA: TGTGCCAGCAGCTTGGGCATCGGGCGGGCAGAGGGCTACACCTTC
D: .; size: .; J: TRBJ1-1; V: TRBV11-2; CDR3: CASSLARNTEAFF; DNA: TGTGCCAGCAGCTTAGCCAGGAACACTGAAGCTTTCTTT
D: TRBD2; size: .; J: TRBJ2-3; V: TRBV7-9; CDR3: CASSLVGGRGTDTQYF; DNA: TGTGCCAGCAGCTTAGTGGGCGGGAGGGGCACAGATACGCAGTATTTT
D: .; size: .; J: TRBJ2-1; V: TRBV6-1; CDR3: CASSEFSGFGNEQFF; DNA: TGTGCCAGCAGTGAATTTTCGGGTTTCGGAAATGAGCAGTTCTTC